Sequencing of this TCR beta chain was carried out in a study of chemoradiotherapy in HPV16-positive cancers. On the study more broadly: Two HPV16-positive patients' cells yielded candidate HPV-specific clones and common motifs.

Clones were sequenced by immunoSEQ multiplex PCR, and TCRdb holds only the in-frame ones, with some missing. The data hold roughly 6,200 clones, with approximately 80% observed a single time. V was pared by 9 bases and J by 5 bases, with 13 bases of the junction left unmatched. Germline V CDR1 and CDR2: MNHEY, SVGAGI. This CDR3 is built from 15 residues. The material was tumor tissue, obtained from a patient who underwent chemoradiotherapy. The clonotype comes from a human donor with HPV-associated anogenital cancer. The chain recombines TRBV6-5 with TRBJ2-5; 9 nucleotides align to TRBD1. CDR3 loop: CASSGGQGTWETQYF. Here the CDR3 DNA reads TGTGCCAGTTCCGGCGGACAGGGGACGTGGGAGACCCAGTACTTC.